The table lists the clone carrying this TCR beta chain with many counts. The record originates from a study of T cells in Graves' hyperthyroidism and ophthalmopathy. It was RNA transcripts that yielded the amplified TCR beta CDR3 regions. The HTBI primer set was used in a first-round RT-PCR of the TCR CDR3. TCRdb re-called the multiplex PCR reads through MiXCR, storing one row per CDR3 protein. The sample yields under 350,000 distinct CDR3 sequences, roughly an eighth seen once. Per germline, CDR1 DFQATT and CDR2 SNEGSKA (reference sequence). V shed 0 bases and J shed 4 bases, with 12 bases lying between them. The CDR3 totals 14 residues.

Sequenced: blood. The sequence was obtained from a woman aged 40 to 50 with Graves' hyperthyroidism. The genes are TRBV20-1 and TRBJ1-1, with a tentative D call TRBD1 (5 bases). CDR3 sequence: CSARDWSRGTEAFF. The CDR3 nucleotides are TGCAGTGCTAGAGATTGGTCTAGGGGCACTGAAGCTTTCTTT.